This TCR beta chain came from a study of T cell responses to AZD1222 COVID-19 vaccine. As for this clone: The target antigen is unknown.

Libraries were prepared by immunoSEQ multiplex PCR; TCRdb keeps only in-frame clonotypes and omits some of them. Among 70,000 to 95,000 clones, over 85% were seen once, and the ten largest hold roughly 2.8%. Study results and limitations: Variant regions that are unmutated are reportedly the target of nearly half of spike-specific TCRs. The study found vaccine-associated CD4 TCRs spanning spike, dominant at 160-218 and 743-854.

Germline trimming cut 1 base from V and 6 bases from J; bases unmatched to any gene: 11. This CDR3 spans 17 amino acids. The germline CDR1 and CDR2 sequences are KGHDR and SFDVKD. Sequences were derived from peripheral blood, sampled on day 0 of MenACWY control vaccination. The rearrangement joins TRBV24-1 to TRBJ2-3; 8 positions agree with TRBD1. The TCR originated in an adult in good health. The CDR3 coding sequence is TGTGCCACCAGTGATTTACGCCAGGGGGCAAATTTGGATACGCAGTATTTT. As protein: CATSDLRQGANLDTQYF.